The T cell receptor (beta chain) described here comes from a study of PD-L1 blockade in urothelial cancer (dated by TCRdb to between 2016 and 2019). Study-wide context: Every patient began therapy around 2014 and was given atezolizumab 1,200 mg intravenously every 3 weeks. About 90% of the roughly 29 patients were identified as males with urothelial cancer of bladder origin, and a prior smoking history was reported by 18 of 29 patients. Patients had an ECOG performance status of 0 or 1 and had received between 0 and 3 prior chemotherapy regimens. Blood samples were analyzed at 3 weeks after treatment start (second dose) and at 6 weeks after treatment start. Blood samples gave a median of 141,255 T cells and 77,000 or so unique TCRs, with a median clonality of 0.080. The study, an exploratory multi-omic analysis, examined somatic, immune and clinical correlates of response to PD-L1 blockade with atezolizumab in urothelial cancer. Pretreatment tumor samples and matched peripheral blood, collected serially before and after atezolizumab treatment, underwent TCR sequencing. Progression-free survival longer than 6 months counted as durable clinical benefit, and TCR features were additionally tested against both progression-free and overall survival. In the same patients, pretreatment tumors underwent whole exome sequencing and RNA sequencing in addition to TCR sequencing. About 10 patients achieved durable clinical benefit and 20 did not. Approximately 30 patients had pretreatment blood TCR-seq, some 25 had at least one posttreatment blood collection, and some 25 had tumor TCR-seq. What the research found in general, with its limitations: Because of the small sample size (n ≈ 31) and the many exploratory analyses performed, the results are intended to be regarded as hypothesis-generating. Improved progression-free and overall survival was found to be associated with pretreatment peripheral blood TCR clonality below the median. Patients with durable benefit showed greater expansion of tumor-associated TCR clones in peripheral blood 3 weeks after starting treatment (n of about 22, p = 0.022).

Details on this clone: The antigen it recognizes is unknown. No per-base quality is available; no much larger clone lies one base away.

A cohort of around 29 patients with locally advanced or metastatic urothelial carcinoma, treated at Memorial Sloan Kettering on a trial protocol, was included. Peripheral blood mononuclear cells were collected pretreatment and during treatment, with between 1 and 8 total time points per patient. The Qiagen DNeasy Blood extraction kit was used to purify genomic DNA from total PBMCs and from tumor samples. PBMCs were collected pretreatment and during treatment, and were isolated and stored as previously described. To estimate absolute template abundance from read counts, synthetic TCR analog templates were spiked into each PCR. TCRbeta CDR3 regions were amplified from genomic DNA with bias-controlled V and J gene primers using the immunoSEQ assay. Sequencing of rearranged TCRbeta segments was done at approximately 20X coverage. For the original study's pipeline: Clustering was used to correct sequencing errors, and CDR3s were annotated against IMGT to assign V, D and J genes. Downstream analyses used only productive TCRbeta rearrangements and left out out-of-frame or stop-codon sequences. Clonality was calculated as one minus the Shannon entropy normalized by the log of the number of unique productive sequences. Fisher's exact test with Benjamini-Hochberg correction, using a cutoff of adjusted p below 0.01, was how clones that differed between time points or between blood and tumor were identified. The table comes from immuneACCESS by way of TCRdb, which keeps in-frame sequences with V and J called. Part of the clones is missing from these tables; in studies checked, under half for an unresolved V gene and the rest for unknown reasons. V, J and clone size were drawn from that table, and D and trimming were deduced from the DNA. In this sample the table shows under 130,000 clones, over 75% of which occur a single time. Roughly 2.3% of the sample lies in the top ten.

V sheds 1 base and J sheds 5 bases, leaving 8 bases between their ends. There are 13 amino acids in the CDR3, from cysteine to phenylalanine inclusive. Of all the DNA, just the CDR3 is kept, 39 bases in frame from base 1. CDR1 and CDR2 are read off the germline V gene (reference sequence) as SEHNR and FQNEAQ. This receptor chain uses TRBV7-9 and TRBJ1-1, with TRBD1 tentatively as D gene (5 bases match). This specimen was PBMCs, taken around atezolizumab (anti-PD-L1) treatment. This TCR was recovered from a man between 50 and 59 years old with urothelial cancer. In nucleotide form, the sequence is TGTGCCAGCAGCTTAGTTTCAGGGACTGAAGCTTTCTTT. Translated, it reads CASSLVSGTEAFF.